One sample yielded the 22 T cell receptor beta chains listed below, sequenced in a study of blood T cells in healthy people across ages. It was with a sample-barcoded 5' primer and a J-beta primer mix that a second PCR of roughly 7 to 12 cycles was run. MiXCR, run by TCRdb on the 5' RACE reads, gives a single entry per CDR3 protein. The sample yields around 1.5 million distinct CDR3 sequences, about 43% seen once. The sample comprised blood. These receptor sequences come from a woman between 18 and 29 years old in good health.

J is TRBJ1-3 and V is TRBV20-1; no definite D call. The CDR3 extends over 16 amino acids. The ends were cut back, 4 bases at V and 1 base at J, with 17 bases in the middle. Germline CDR1 DFQATT, CDR2 SNEGSKA (reference sequence). CDR3 nucleotide sequence: TGCAGTGCTACACATCCCGCGGGCTTATCTGGAAACACCATATATTTT. This sequence encodes CSATHPAGLSGNTIYF.

CDR3 sequence: CASSRPDMPRGYTF. For the CDR3, the DNA is TGTGCCAGCAGTCGACCGGACATGCCGAGAGGCTACACCTTC. The chain links TRBV6-5 to TRBJ1-2; tentative D call: TRBD1 (5 bases). Trimming cost V 5 bases and J 8 bases, with 18 bases left between them. Germline assignment: CDR1 MNHEY and CDR2 SVGAGI. The CDR3 contains 14 residues.

V gene TRBV7-6 combines with J gene TRBJ2-3; 13 bases are a match to TRBD2. Germline V lookup: CDR1 SGHVS, CDR2 FNYEAQ. The CDR3 is 18 residues long. Trimming removed 1 base from V and 5 bases from J; junction bases left unmatched: 9. The CDR3 sequence: CASSLELETSGGLDTQYF. The CDR3 coding sequence is TGTGCCAGCAGCTTAGAGTTGGAGACTAGCGGGGGGCTAGATACGCAGTATTTT. The full variable domain, with the rest looked up from reference TRBV7-6 and TRBJ2-3, is GAGVSQSPRYKVTKRGQDVALRCDPISGHVSLYWYRQALGQGPEFLTYFNYEAQQDKSGLPNDRFSAERPEGSISTLTIQRTEQRDSAMYRCASSLELETSGGLDTQYFGPGTRLTVL.

The chain uses TRBV20-1 and TRBJ1-1; D perhaps matches TRBD1 (5 bases). Germline V gene data show CDR1 as DFQATT and CDR2 as SNEGSKA (reference sequence). The V gene lost 5 bases and the J gene lost 6 bases, with 13 bases spanning the gap. This CDR3 has 12 amino acids. The CDR3 region has the DNA TGCAGTGCTCGACAGAATCACCCTGAAGCTTTCTTT. It is translated as CSARQNHPEAFF.

This clonotype was detected a few times. The gene calls are TRBV7-2 and TRBJ2-2, with 9 bases identical to TRBD2. The CDR3 length is 16 residues. The germline CDR1 and CDR2 sequences are SGHTA and FQGNSA. V trimming: 1 base; J trimming: 4 bases; junction bases outside the gene matches: 4. This CDR3 is CASSLVPSGITGELFF. The DNA for the CDR3 is TGTGCCAGCAGCTTAGTTCCTAGCGGGATCACCGGGGAGCTGTTTTTT.

The rearrangement links TRBV29-1 to TRBJ2-7; 7 bases line up with TRBD2. The germline CDR1 and CDR2 sequences are SQVTM and ANQGSEA. The V gene end was trimmed by 1 base and the J gene end by 2 bases; junction bases not matched to a gene: 5. The CDR3 is made up of 14 amino acids. The CDR3 bases are TGCAGCGTTGAAGTGGGAGGGGCGACCTACGAGCAGTACTTC. Its protein is CSVEVGGATYEQYF.

This sequence joins TRBV4-1 and TRBJ2-3, with D perhaps given as TRBD1 or TRBD2 (6 bases each). There are 15 residues in the CDR3. The ends were cut back, 6 bases at V and 2 bases at J, with 15 bases in the middle. Germline-derived CDR1 and CDR2 are MGHRA and YSYEKL. The CDR3 DNA reads TGCGCCAGCAGTTGGAGAAGGGGGGACACAGATACGCAGTATTTT. This sequence encodes CASSWRRGDTDTQYF.

This clonotype came up a few times. This chain connects TRBV11-2 to TRBJ2-1; 11 bases are a match to TRBD2. This CDR3 is 15 amino acids long. Looked up from germline, CDR1 is SGHAT and CDR2 is FQNNGV. Trimming at V came to 1 base and at J to 9 bases, leaving 5 bases not matched to a gene. The CDR3 reads CASSLVASGGSEQFF. DNA for the CDR3: TGTGCCAGCAGCTTAGTGGCTAGCGGGGGGTCTGAGCAGTTCTTC. Full variable domain (rest looked up from reference TRBV11-2 and TRBJ2-1): EAGVAQSPRYKIIEKRQSVAFWCNPISGHATLYWYQQILGQGPKLLIQFQNNGVVDDSQLPKDRFSAERLKGVDSTLKIQPAKLEDSAVYLCASSLVASGGSEQFFGPGTRLTVL.

The rearrangement joins TRBV28 to TRBJ2-1; 9 nucleotides align to TRBD1. The CDR3 is 17 residues long. Trimming took 6 bases from V and 8 from J; bases not matched to a gene: 17. CDR1 MDHEN and CDR2 SYDVKM come from the germline V gene. The CDR3 nucleotides read TGTGCCAGCAGGCAGCCTGGACAGGGGCGTTTCATAGATGAGCAGTTCTTC. This translates into CASRQPGQGRFIDEQFF.

On this clonotype itself: As the CDR3 is not closed by the conserved phenylalanine or tryptophan, this likely results from a read error. The gene calls are TRBV6-5 and TRBJ2-1, with TRBD2 identical over 8 bases. After removal of 10 bases from V and 6 bases from J, the junction contained 11 bases not matched to a gene. Per the germline V gene, CDR1 is MNHEY and CDR2 is SVGAGI. The CDR3 has 14 residues. The CDR3 region has the DNA TGTGCCACCCACGGAGCGGGAGTATTCAATGAGCAGTTCTCC. Its protein is CATHGAGVFNEQFS.

J is TRBJ2-1 and V is TRBV27, with 7 bases lining up with TRBD2. Losses at the gene ends were 0 bases for V and 13 bases for J; bases not matched to a gene: 18. The germline CDR1 and CDR2 sequences are MNHEY and SMNVEV (reference sequence). CDR3 length: 17 amino acids. CDR3 nucleotide sequence: TGTGCCAGCAGTTTATCGTTGAGGGCGGGAGATTGGGAGACCCAGTTCTTC. Its translation is CASSLSLRAGDWETQFF.

The rearrangement links TRBV15 to TRBJ2-7, with D uncertain. Germline values: CDR1 LNHNV, CDR2 YYDKDF (reference sequence). The CDR3 is 16 residues long. Trimming shortened V by 1 base and J by 4 bases, and 17 bases separated the two germline ends. The CDR3: CATSRVTVALRYEQYF. DNA of the CDR3: TGTGCCACCAGCAGAGTAACGGTGGCCCTTAGGTACGAGCAGTACTTC.

This clonotype turned up a few times. DNA of the CDR3: TGTGCCAGCAGCTTGTGGATGACCCAACCCGTCACAGATACGCAGTATTTT. As protein: CASSLWMTQPVTDTQYF. This chain uses TRBV5-5 with TRBJ2-3, with D unclear. There are 17 residues in the CDR3. Germline V gene lookup returns CDR1 SGHKS and CDR2 YYEKEE (reference sequence). Trimming stripped 1 base from V and 2 bases from J, with 17 bases between.

This clonotype was counted a few times. The chain links TRBV7-6 to TRBJ2-5, with unresolved D. Germline CDR1 is SGHVS and CDR2 is FNYEAQ. V was shortened by 5 bases and J by 2 bases, with 18 bases between the two germline ends. This CDR3 contains 16 residues. CDR3 protein: CASSTEPYRVQETQYF. The DNA for the CDR3 is TGTGCCAGCAGCACCGAACCTTACAGAGTACAAGAGACCCAGTACTTC.

Here the CDR3 DNA reads TGTGCCAGCAGCCAAGATACAGCTACCTTTCACTATGGCTACACCTTC. This translates into CASSQDTATFHYGYTF. V and J are TRBV14 and TRBJ1-2; D is undetermined. The CDR3 contains 16 residues. The germline CDR1 and CDR2 sequences are SGHDN and FVKESK. Trimming cost V 0 bases and J 3 bases, with 14 bases left between them.

The rearrangement joins TRBV4-2 to TRBJ2-7; 8 nucleotides line up with TRBD1. Germline-derived CDR1 and CDR2 are LGHNA and YNFKEQ. V lost 8 bases, J lost 11 bases, and 11 bases stayed unmatched. The CDR3 loop spans 12 amino acids. As DNA, the CDR3 is TGTGCCAGCGGCCCGGGGACAGGCGATAAGTACTTC. It is translated as CASGPGTGDKYF.

Turning to this clonotype: A junction end diverges from the germline sequence, so it may reflect a read error. The rearrangement links TRBV7-2 to TRBJ2-7; TRBD2 agrees at 8 bases. The CDR3 is 15 amino acids. Germline V gives CDR1 SGHTA, CDR2 FQGNSA. The CDR3 nucleotides read TGTGCCGGCAGCTTAAACAGCGGGAGTTGGTACGAGCAGTACTTC. Translation gives CAGSLNSGSWYEQYF.

The chain employs TRBV29-1 and TRBJ2-2; perhaps TRBD1 as D (5 bases). Trimming pared 2 bases from V and 3 bases from J, leaving 7 bases between. The CDR3 runs to 13 residues. Germline CDR1 reads SQVTM; CDR2 reads ANQGSEA. CDR3 sequence reads: CSVELQDTGELFF. The DNA of the CDR3 is TGCAGCGTTGAACTACAGGACACCGGGGAGCTGTTTTTT.

The chain uses TRBV15 and TRBJ1-5; maybe TRBD1 (5 bases). Germline CDR1 reads LNHNV; CDR2 reads YYDKDF (reference sequence). The CDR3 is made up of 13 amino acids. Between the trimmed V and J ends, which lost 4 bases and 4 bases, there was a span of 8 bases. CDR3 region: CATSTQVNQPQHF. The CDR3 nucleotides are TGTGCCACCAGCACACAGGTGAATCAGCCCCAGCATTTT.

This chain joins TRBV20-1 and TRBJ2-6, with D possibly matching TRBD1 (6 bases). CDR3 length: 14 amino acids. V lost 4 bases and J lost 2, with 9 bases in between. Germline V gene data show CDR1 as DFQATT and CDR2 as SNEGSKA (reference sequence). CDR3 loop: CSAKQGTGANVLTF. The CDR3 DNA follows: TGCAGTGCTAAACAGGGAACTGGGGCCAACGTCCTGACTTTC.

This clonotype appeared a few times. CDR3 in amino acids: CSARVAGARGYEQYF. In nucleotides, the CDR3 is TGCAGTGCTAGGGTAGCGGGAGCGAGGGGCTACGAGCAGTACTTC. The chain links TRBV20-1 to TRBJ2-7; 9 bases agree with TRBD2. Germline values: CDR1 DFQATT, CDR2 SNEGSKA (reference sequence). After removal of 3 bases from V and 3 bases from J, the junction contained 9 bases not matched to a gene. CDR3 length equals 15 residues.

This clonotype was detected only a few times. The rearrangement joins TRBV12-3 or TRBV12-4 to TRBJ1-6, with 9 bases aligning to TRBD1. The CDR3 covers 18 residues. The V segment lost 2 bases and the J segment 9 bases; nucleotides outside the gene matches: 14. CDR3 DNA: TGTGCCAGCAGTTTACCAAATTCCGGGACAGGGTGGGGTTCACCCCTCCACTTT. As protein: CASSLPNSGTGWGSPLHF.